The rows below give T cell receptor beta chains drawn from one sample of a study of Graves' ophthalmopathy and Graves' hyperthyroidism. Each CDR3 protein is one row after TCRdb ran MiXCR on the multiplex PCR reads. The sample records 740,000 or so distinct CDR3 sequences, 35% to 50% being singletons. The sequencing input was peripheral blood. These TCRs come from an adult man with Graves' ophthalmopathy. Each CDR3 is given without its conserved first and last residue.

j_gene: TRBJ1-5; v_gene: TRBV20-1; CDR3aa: SAAGISNQPQH
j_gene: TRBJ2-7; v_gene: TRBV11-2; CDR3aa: ASSSGGGIEQY
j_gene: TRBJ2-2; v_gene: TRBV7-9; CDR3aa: ASSTRGFGELF
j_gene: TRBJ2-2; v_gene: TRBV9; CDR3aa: ASSTPGVPRELF
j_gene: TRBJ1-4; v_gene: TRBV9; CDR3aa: ASSVIPSEKLF
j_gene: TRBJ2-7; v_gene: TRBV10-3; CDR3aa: ASSSEGGPSFEQY
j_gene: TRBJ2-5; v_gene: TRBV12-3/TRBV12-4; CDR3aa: ASSRVGQGLETQY
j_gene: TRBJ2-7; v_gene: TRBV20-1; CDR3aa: SASFGGYSYGQY
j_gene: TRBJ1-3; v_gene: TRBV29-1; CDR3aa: SVELGQGLGGNTIY
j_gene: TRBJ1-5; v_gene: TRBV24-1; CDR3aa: ASSPRHYNSNQPQH
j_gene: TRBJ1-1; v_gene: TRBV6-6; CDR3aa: ASSARGLAEAF
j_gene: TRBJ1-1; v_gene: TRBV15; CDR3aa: ATRKQGTNTEAF
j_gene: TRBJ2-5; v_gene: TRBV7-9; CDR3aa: ASSPRDREAETQY
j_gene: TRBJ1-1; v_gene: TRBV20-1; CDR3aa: SARGQGADTEAF
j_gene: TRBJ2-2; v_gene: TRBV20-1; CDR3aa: SAAGTSGNTGELF
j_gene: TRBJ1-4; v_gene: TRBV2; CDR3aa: ASSDRGTAKLF
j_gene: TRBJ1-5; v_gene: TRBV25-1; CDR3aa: ASSETGRGKQETQH
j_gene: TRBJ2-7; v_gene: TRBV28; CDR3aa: ASSPSGRKYEQY
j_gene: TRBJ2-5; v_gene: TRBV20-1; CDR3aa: SAQQGVLQETQY
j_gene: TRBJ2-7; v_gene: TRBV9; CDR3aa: ASSVGGIDYEQY
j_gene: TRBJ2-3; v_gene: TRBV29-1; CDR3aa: GIVPLAESTDTQY
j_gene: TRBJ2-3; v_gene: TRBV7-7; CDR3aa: ASSSSGVDTQY
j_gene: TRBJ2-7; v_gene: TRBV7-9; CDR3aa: ASGTAGGSSYEQY
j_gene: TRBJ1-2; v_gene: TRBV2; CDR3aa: ASSAAASGNT
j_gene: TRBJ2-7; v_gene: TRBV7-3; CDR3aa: ASTPLPSRTWGRYEQY
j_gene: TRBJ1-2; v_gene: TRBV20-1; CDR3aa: SAHTIYGYT
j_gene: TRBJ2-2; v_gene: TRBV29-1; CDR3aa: SVEDPTGANTGELF
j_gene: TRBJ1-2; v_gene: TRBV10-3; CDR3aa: AISEGQVNYGYT
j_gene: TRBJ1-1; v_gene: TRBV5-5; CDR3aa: ASSLGQGFQVNTEAF
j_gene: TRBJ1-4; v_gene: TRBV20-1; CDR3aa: SARQGRMGKLF
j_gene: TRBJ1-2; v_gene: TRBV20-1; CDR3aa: SARRGGFGYT
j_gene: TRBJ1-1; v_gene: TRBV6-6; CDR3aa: ASSRLALDTEAF
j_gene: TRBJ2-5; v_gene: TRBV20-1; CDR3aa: SATTGGGKWTQY
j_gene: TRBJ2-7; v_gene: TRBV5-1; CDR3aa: ASSQEPGGLGEQY
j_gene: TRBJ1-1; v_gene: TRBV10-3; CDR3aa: AISFDWNTEAF
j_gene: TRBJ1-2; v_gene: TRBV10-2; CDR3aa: ASAPGQEFGYT
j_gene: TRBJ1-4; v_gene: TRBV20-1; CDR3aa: SAEGGVSGEKLF
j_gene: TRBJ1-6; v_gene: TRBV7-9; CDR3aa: ASSLDGPGVDNSPLH
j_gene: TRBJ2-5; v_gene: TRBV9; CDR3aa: ASSEGPAGGGETQY
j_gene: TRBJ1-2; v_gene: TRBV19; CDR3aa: ASSPSAGDVYGYT
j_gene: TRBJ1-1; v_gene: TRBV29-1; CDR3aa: SVVDRANTEAF
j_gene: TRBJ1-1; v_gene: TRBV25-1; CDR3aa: ASSSSQGWNTEAF
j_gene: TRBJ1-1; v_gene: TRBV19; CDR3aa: ASSQQGPSTEAF
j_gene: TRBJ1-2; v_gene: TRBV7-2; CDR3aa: ASSSYAGTGYGYT
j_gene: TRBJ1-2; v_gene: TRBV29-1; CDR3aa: SVLTGAGVGYT
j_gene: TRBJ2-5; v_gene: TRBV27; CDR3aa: ASSLTVNQETQY
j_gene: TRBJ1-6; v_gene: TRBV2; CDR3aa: ASSEIQNAGDSPLH
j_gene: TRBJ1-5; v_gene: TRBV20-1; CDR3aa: SARAGTDNQPQH
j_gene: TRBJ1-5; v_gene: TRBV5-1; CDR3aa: ASSQVLSTNQPQH
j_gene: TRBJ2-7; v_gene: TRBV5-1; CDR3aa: ASSLGPPTYEQY
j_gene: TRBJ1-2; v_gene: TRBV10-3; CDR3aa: ASSEITGDYGYT
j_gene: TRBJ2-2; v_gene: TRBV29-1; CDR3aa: SVRQGLGELF
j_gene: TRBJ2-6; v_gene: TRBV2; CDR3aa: ASSYRGSRANVLT
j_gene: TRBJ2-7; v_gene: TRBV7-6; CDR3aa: ASSLVPGQGAEQY